The sample holds a few counts of the clone carrying this TCR beta chain. Its antigen is unknown. There were at least 5 micrograms of total RNA extracted from every sample. The data originate from a study of blood T cells in healthy people across ages. On the study more broadly: In model experiments, template switching was able to capture about one barcoded beta molecule for every two T cells that were present. Study results and limitations: Roughly linearly, TCR beta diversity per million T cells fell as age increased.

Sample-barcoded 5' priming and a J-beta primer mix drove a second PCR of roughly 7 to 11 cycles. TCRdb reanalysed the 5' RACE reads using MiXCR and keeps one entry per CDR3 protein. The sample includes some 1.4 million distinct CDR3 sequences, around two fifths seen only once; the top ten take roughly 8.2%. The origin of this receptor is a woman in her late teens or twenties in good health. The sample taken for sequencing was blood.

The CDR3 bases are TGCGCCAGCAGCCAAGATGGTGAGCGGGAGGGCTACAATGAGCAGTTCTTC. Residues: CASSQDGEREGYNEQFF. The chain recombines TRBV4-1 with TRBJ2-1; 10 positions agree with TRBD2. This CDR3 is built from 17 residues. Germline CDR1 is MGHRA and CDR2 is YSYEKL. J was trimmed by 3 bases and V by 0 bases; bases with no gene match: 5.